The 18 T cell receptor beta chains reported below all come from one sample, sequenced in a study of cytomegalovirus exposure and HLA in healthy donors. PCR used 60 Vbeta primers and 13 Jbeta primers. The protocol was immunoSEQ multiplex PCR, while the TCRdb copy is restricted to in-frame clones and leaves out a portion. The repertoire has 150,000 to 200,000 clones, about four fifths of them found once; the top ten carry approximately 1.5%. Material: PBMCs. These receptors were taken from a male donor in good health and CMV-seronegative.

The chain uses TRBV7-3 and TRBJ2-5; 15 bases agree with TRBD2. Germline CDR1 and CDR2: SGHTA and FQGTGA. This CDR3 has 16 residues. The V segment lost 4 bases and the J segment 4 bases; nucleotides outside the gene matches: 4. The CDR3 coding sequence is TGTGCCAGCAGCTCGGGACTAGCGGGAGGTGTAGAGACCCAGTACTTC. This encodes CASSSGLAGGVETQYF.

The V gene is TRBV5-4, the J gene TRBJ2-7; D possibly corresponds to TRBD1 (5 bases). Per germline, CDR1 SGHNT and CDR2 YYREEE (reference sequence). The length of the CDR3 is 15 residues. Between the trimmed V and J ends, which lost 0 bases and 0 bases, there was a span of 10 bases. The CDR3 region is CASSLVDTISYEQYF. CDR3 nucleotide sequence: TGTGCCAGCAGCTTGGTGGACACGATCTCCTACGAGCAGTACTTC. The complete variable domain, with remaining parts taken from reference TRBV5-4 and TRBJ2-7, reads ETGVTQSPTHLIKTRGQQVTLRCSSQSGHNTVSWYQQALGQGPQFIFQYYREEENGRGNFPPRFSGLQFPNYSSELNVNALELDDSALYLCASSLVDTISYEQYFGPGTRLTVT.

Only a few counts were recorded for this clone. V and J are TRBV5-1 and TRBJ2-4; 8 positions match TRBD1. CDR3 length: 15 residues. Trimming at V came to 5 bases and at J to 8 bases, leaving 12 bases not matched to a gene. The V gene's germline CDR1 is SGHRS and CDR2 YFSETQ. The CDR3 nucleotides read TGCGCCAGCAGTGAAACCCCCCAGGGGGCGGACATTCAGTACTTC. Translating gives CASSETPQGADIQYF.

This clone was observed once. The V call is TRBV7-9, the J call TRBJ2-7; D uncertain. Trimming pared 5 bases from V and 2 bases from J, leaving 13 bases between. This CDR3 spans 14 amino acids. The germline V gene has CDR1 SEHNR and CDR2 FQNEAQ (reference sequence). This CDR3 is CASSLPEPAYEQYF. DNA for the CDR3: TGTGCCAGCAGCCTCCCGGAGCCGGCCTACGAGCAGTACTTC.

This clone has a single count. V gene TRBV6-6 combines with J gene TRBJ2-5; possibly TRBD2 for D (6 bases). The germline gives CDR1 MNHNY, CDR2 SVGAGI (reference sequence). This CDR3 region has 13 residues. Trimming cost V 6 bases and J 2 bases, with 10 bases left between them. The chain's CDR3 is CASSPGEQETQYF. CDR3 bases: TGTGCCAGCAGCCCGGGGGAACAAGAGACCCAGTACTTC.

V is TRBV4-1 and J is TRBJ1-3, with D unclear. Deletions cut 4 bases from V and 5 bases from J, with 15 bases between. CDR1 MGHRA and CDR2 YSYEKL come from the germline V gene. The CDR3 spans 15 residues. The CDR3 loop reads CASSPQPEYRNTIYF. CDR3 nucleotide sequence: TGCGCCAGCAGCCCCCAACCGGAGTATAGAAACACCATATATTTT.

The table lists this clone with a count of one. The chain joins TRBV19 to TRBJ2-3, with TRBD2 matching 12 bases. With 3 bases clipped from V and 4 bases from J, the junction kept 5 bases outside the gene matches. The CDR3 is 16 amino acids. In germline, CDR1 is LNHDA, CDR2 SQIVND (reference sequence). The CDR3 reads CASSILASGRADTQYF. The CDR3 region has the DNA TGTGCCAGTAGTATTTTGGCTAGCGGGAGGGCAGATACGCAGTATTTT.

The sample holds one count of this clone. The chain couples TRBV19 to TRBJ2-5, with TRBD2 matching over 14 bases. This CDR3 contains 18 residues. J was trimmed by 2 bases and V by 4 bases; bases with no gene match: 9. CDR1 is LNHDA, CDR2 SQIVND, per germline (reference sequence). Here the CDR3 DNA reads TGTGCCAGTAGTAGGGCAGGACTAGCGGGAGGAACACAAGAGACCCAGTACTTC. Encoded protein: CASSRAGLAGGTQETQYF.

Only one count was recorded for this clone. V gene TRBV27 combines with J gene TRBJ1-5, with 8 bases matching TRBD1. The V and J ends lost 6 bases and 5 bases, in that order; junction bases with no gene match: 6. This CDR3 is 14 amino acids long. CDR1 and CDR2 (germline): MNHEY, SMNVEV (reference sequence). The CDR3 DNA sequence: TGTGCCAGCAGAGTTGTACAGGGGGATCAGCCCCAGCATTTT. This sequence encodes CASRVVQGDQPQHF.

The V gene is TRBV5-4, the J gene TRBJ2-7, with 8 bases fitting TRBD1. Germline CDR1 and CDR2: SGHNT and YYREEE (reference sequence). V gave up 0 bases and J gave up 2 bases; unmatched junction bases: 4. The CDR3 has 15 amino acids. The CDR3 region is CASSLGQGPTYEQYF. The CDR3 bases are TGTGCCAGCAGCTTGGGACAGGGGCCCACCTACGAGCAGTACTTC. Full variable domain (outside the CDR3, taken from reference TRBV5-4 and TRBJ2-7): ETGVTQSPTHLIKTRGQQVTLRCSSQSGHNTVSWYQQALGQGPQFIFQYYREEENGRGNFPPRFSGLQFPNYSSELNVNALELDDSALYLCASSLGQGPTYEQYFGPGTRLTVT.

The V and J genes are TRBV5-4 and TRBJ2-7; no definite D call. CDR3 length: 13 amino acids. From germline, CDR1 is SGHNT and CDR2 YYREEE (reference sequence). The germline V and J ends were trimmed by 0 bases and 3 bases, with 7 bases remaining between them. The CDR3 DNA follows: TGTGCCAGCAGCTTGGCCAACAGCTACGAGCAGTACTTC. Amino acids: CASSLANSYEQYF.

The chain uses TRBV15 and TRBJ2-2; D possibly corresponds to TRBD1 (6 bases). With 1 base removed from V and 0 bases from J, the gap between germline ends came to 9 bases. Germline V gene sequence: CDR1 LNHNV, CDR2 YYDKDF (reference sequence). CDR3 length: 16 residues. The CDR3 protein is CATSRGAGANTGELFF. For the CDR3, the DNA is TGTGCCACCAGCAGAGGGGCAGGGGCGAACACCGGGGAGCTGTTTTTT.

Points on this clone: At one of its ends the junction is not consistent with the germline gene, which may arise from a read error. The CDR3 DNA reads as TGTTCCAGCAGCTTAGCGGGACAGGCTTTCAATCAGCCCCAGCATTTT. This sequence encodes CSSSLAGQAFNQPQHF. The rearrangement uses TRBV7-9 and TRBJ1-5, with 8 positions matching TRBD1. This CDR3 contains 16 residues. CDR1 and CDR2 (germline): SEHNR, FQNEAQ (reference sequence).

The sample holds a few counts of this clone. The chain uses TRBV5-5 and TRBJ2-7; 8 bases align to TRBD1. The V gene end was trimmed by 4 bases and the J gene end by 3 bases; junction bases not matched to a gene: 9. This CDR3 is 15 amino acids long. The germline V gene encodes CDR1 SGHKS and CDR2 YYEKEE (reference sequence). The DNA of the CDR3 is TGTGCCAGCAGCCCGGCCGGGACAGGAATCTACGAGCAGTACTTC. As protein: CASSPAGTGIYEQYF.

The genes are TRBV27 and TRBJ2-2; 11 bases map to TRBD2. CDR3 size: 19 residues. Germline CDR1 MNHEY, CDR2 SMNVEV (reference sequence). V gave up 5 bases and J gave up 1 base; unmatched junction bases: 12. DNA of the CDR3: TGTGCCAGCAGTCTGGCTAGCGGGGGGCTAGGAAGGAACACCGGGGAGCTGTTTTTT. Translation gives CASSLASGGLGRNTGELFF.

The gene calls are TRBV9 and TRBJ1-2; 10 nucleotides align to TRBD1. After removal of 0 bases from V and 6 bases from J, the junction contained 8 bases not matched to a gene. CDR3 size: 16 residues. The germline gives CDR1 SGDLS, CDR2 YYNGEE. This chain's CDR3 is CASSVGGGTGADGYTF. The CDR3 DNA reads TGTGCCAGCAGCGTAGGGGGAGGGACAGGGGCCGATGGCTACACCTTC.

The table lists this clone with a count of one. V and J are TRBV5-4 and TRBJ2-2, with 8 positions matching TRBD1. J gave up 1 base and V 3 bases, and 2 bases lay outside the gene matches. Germline CDR1 and CDR2: SGHNT and YYREEE (reference sequence). There are 15 residues in the CDR3. Here the CDR3 DNA reads TGTGCCAGCAGCTCGGGACAGGAGAACACCGGGGAGCTGTTTTTT. Its translation is CASSSGQENTGELFF.

The V call is TRBV6-1, the J call TRBJ2-1, with D maybe TRBD2 (6 bases). This CDR3 has 14 amino acids. V dropped 2 bases and J dropped 8 bases, with 13 bases sitting between them. CDR1 MNHNS and CDR2 SASEGT come from the germline V gene. This chain's CDR3 is CASSEQVWGDEQFF. CDR3 nucleotides: TGTGCCAGCAGTGAACAGGTCTGGGGGGATGAGCAGTTCTTC.